Listed below are T cell receptor beta chains from one sample, sequenced in a study of Ad26.COV2.S vaccination and SARS-CoV-2 variants. Measured with immunoSEQ multiplex PCR; TCRdb has only the in-frame clones, and not every one. The repertoire holds under 500,000 clones, with roughly 90% as singletons. This specimen was peripheral blood, taken in a trial of Ad26.COV2.S vaccine versus placebo. The receptors originated from a person aged 18-60 years who received the Ad26.COV2.S COVID-19 vaccine or a placebo. Both conserved end residues are part of each CDR3. Each record gives: D gene, J gene, clone size, CDR3 length, V gene, CDR3 protein, CDR3 DNA. The D gene is left open where the match is weak. Clone sizes are given selectively: once, few, many, or a class where the clone is expanded.

>.|TRBJ2-7|.|13|TRBV19
CASSIGPPTEQYF
TGTGCCAGTAGTATAGGACCTCCAACCGAGCAGTACTTC
>.|TRBJ2-3|.|17|TRBV7-9
CASSPRYSAESTDTQYF
TGTGCCAGCAGCCCCCGATACTCAGCGGAGAGCACAGATACGCAGTATTTT
>.|TRBJ2-5|.|12|TRBV6-5
CASSRGGETQYF
TGTGCCAGCAGTAGGGGGGGTGAGACCCAGTACTTC
>.|TRBJ1-2|.|12|TRBV18
CASSVGIYGYTF
TGTGCCAGCTCAGTGGGGATTTATGGCTACACCTTC
>.|TRBJ1-3|once|14|TRBV30
CAWSPTGNGNTIYF
TGTGCCTGGAGTCCCACGGGGAATGGAAACACCATATATTTT
>TRBD1|TRBJ2-7|.|12|TRBV5-5
CASSLAGGEQYF
TGTGCCAGCAGCTTGGCAGGGGGCGAGCAGTACTTC
>.|TRBJ2-1|.|12|TRBV7-9
CASSLVGDEQFF
TGTGCCAGCAGCTTAGTCGGCGATGAGCAGTTCTTC
>.|TRBJ1-4|.|19|TRBV5-1
CASSLALGPGDSQGEKLFF
TGCGCCAGCAGCTTGGCCCTGGGACCTGGAGACTCGCAGGGTGAAAAACTGTTTTTT
>.|TRBJ2-1|.|15|TRBV11-3
CASSLDPATYNEQFF
TGTGCCAGCAGCTTAGATCCCGCCACCTACAATGAGCAGTTCTTC
>TRBD1|TRBJ2-7|.|14|TRBV6-5
CASSTGTDLSEQYF
TGTGCCAGCAGTACCGGGACAGACCTCTCCGAGCAGTACTTC
>.|TRBJ2-2|.|18|TRBV10-3
CAISESGALRGLTGELFF
TGTGCCATCAGTGAGTCAGGGGCCCTGAGGGGATTGACCGGGGAGCTGTTTTTT
>TRBD1|TRBJ1-5|.|14|TRBV4-3
CASSPQGSGQPQHF
TGCGCCAGCAGCCCACAGGGGTCGGGCCAGCCCCAGCATTTT
>TRBD1|TRBJ2-7|few|15|TRBV29-1
CSVATGARGSYEQYF
TGCAGCGTTGCTACAGGGGCCCGTGGCTCCTACGAGCAGTACTTC
>.|TRBJ1-1|.|14|TRBV2
CASSGRGRNTEAFF
TGTGCCAGCAGTGGGCGTGGAAGGAACACTGAAGCTTTCTTT
>TRBD2|TRBJ2-3|.|18|TRBV27
CASSFLTSGGIATFAQYF
TGTGCCAGCAGTTTCCTGACTAGCGGGGGGATAGCCACGTTTGCGCAGTATTTT
>.|TRBJ1-1|.|12|TRBV29-1
CSVVQGYTEAFF
TGCAGCGTTGTACAGGGATACACTGAAGCTTTCTTT
>.|TRBJ2-1|once|15|TRBV4-3
CASSLMPQGGNEQFF
TGCGCCAGCAGCCTGATGCCGCAGGGGGGGAATGAGCAGTTCTTC
>TRBD1|TRBJ1-1|.|16|TRBV2
CASRELDRGLNTEAFF
TGTGCCAGCAGGGAGCTAGACAGGGGGCTGAACACTGAAGCTTTCTTT
>.|TRBJ1-1|.|13|TRBV6-5
CASSYVRSGRAFF
TGTGCCAGCAGTTACGTTAGGTCCGGTAGGGCTTTCTTT
>.|TRBJ2-1|.|11|TRBV19
CASFGGNEQFF
TGTGCCAGCTTCGGGGGCAATGAGCAGTTCTTC